The present TCR beta chain was sequenced within a study of CD8 T cells in ankylosing spondylitis (dated by TCRdb to 2015 to 2018). For the study in its entirety: To find TCR variants linked to disease, the study profiled T cell receptor beta repertoires in ankylosing spondylitis patients and healthy donors. The full study cohort comprised 20 to 25 ankylosing spondylitis patients and roughly 110 healthy donors. Peripheral blood samples were taken, and synovial fluid was additionally collected from ankylosing spondylitis patients.

The table lists this clonotype with a few counts. Its antigen target is currently unknown. No much larger clone exists at a distance of one base, and base qualities are not known. The sequencing machine was an Illumina HiSeq 2500. Quantitative 5'-RACE with molecular barcodes was used to prepare TCR beta libraries. Processing in the source paper ran as follows. A new computational method based on a probabilistic model of VDJ rearrangement was used to identify disease-linked TCR variants. TCRdb trimmed the raw reads at Q25, called clones with MiXCR and kept productive beta chains. Rows matching on CDR3 protein sequence are summarized as one entry with the most common DNA and genes. The V and J calls reflect TCRdb's pipeline rather than the authors' work. Counted in this sample were roughly 700,000 distinct CDR3 sequences; under 20% of them appeared once. Of the sample, about 20% is held by the ten largest clones.

What the research found in general, with its limitations: A TCR beta motif made up of several highly homologous amino acid variants appeared to be characteristic of blood from ankylosing spondylitis patients. Some TCR beta motif variants had previously been reported in synovial fluid and blood of reactive arthritis patients, which suggested common disease-initiation mechanisms. A CD8+ phenotype was shown by the disease-linked clones, which were found at relatively low frequencies in peripheral blood. The disease-linked clones were reported to be significantly enriched in matched synovial fluid samples from ankylosing spondylitis patients.

Counted from cysteine to phenylalanine, this CDR3 has 19 amino acids. Only the CDR3 region is kept as DNA, spanning 57 bases read in frame from base 1. Here V drops 5 bases and J drops 7 bases, and the junction holds 19 bases not matched to any gene. This sequence uses TRBV12-3 or TRBV12-4 and TRBJ2-1; 11 bases in the junction line up with TRBD2. The receptor comes from a male donor with ankylosing spondylitis. The sequenced sample was blood, either unsorted or a sorted T cell fraction (not recorded which). The CDR3 loop reads CASSQLRLAGKPMVNEQFF. The sequence in DNA is TGTGCCAGCAGTCAACTTCGACTAGCGGGAAAGCCTATGGTGAATGAGCAGTTCTTC.